The sequence of this T cell receptor beta chain was determined in a study of T cells in Graves' hyperthyroidism and ophthalmopathy. Study-wide points: In simple terms, a model built on 13 V-J features told ophthalmopathy apart from stable hyperthyroidism. Also found in blood were most expanded thyroid clonotypes above 0.001.

Not enrolled were patients with uncontrolled infection, other autoimmune disease, pregnancy or lactation. Diagnostic assessment was based on clinical symptoms, serum thyroxine and TRAb, thyroid ultrasound and orbital computed tomography. Authors of the study amplified TCR beta CDR3 regions from RNA transcripts. A first-round RT-PCR of the TCR CDR3 used the HTBI primer set. TCRdb re-called the multiplex PCR reads with MiXCR, one entry per CDR3 protein. Among 250,000 or so distinct CDR3 sequences, roughly 15% were seen once, and the ten largest hold roughly 30%. CDR1 SGHAT and CDR2 FQDESV come from the germline V gene (reference sequence). Trimming shortened V by 1 base and J by 0 bases, and 7 bases separated the two germline ends. This CDR3 spans 14 amino acids. This clonotype was seen at least ten times. Its target is unknown.

This receptor was identified in a woman aged 50 to 60 with Graves' hyperthyroidism that later progressed to Graves' ophthalmopathy. The J gene is TRBJ2-7, the V gene TRBV11-1; D remains unclear. Sequenced sample: blood. Here the CDR3 reads CASSLVGSSYEQYF. The CDR3 nucleotides read TGTGCCAGCAGCTTAGTCGGCAGCTCCTACGAGCAGTACTTC.